This T cell receptor beta chain was identified in a study of cytotoxic CD8 clonotypes in ibrutinib-treated CLL. CDR3 length equals 15 residues. CDR1 is MNHEY and CDR2 is SMNVEV in the germline V gene (reference sequence). V gave up 3 bases and J gave up 7 bases; unmatched junction bases: 6. Here immunoSEQ multiplex PCR was the method, and the copy in TCRdb shows in-frame clones only, minus some. The sample holds 270,000 or so clones; around 77% are singletons and the top ten take around 6%. The sequences come from PBMCs, collected at disease progression, from a patient treated with ibrutinib. The receptor's source is a human donor with chronic lymphocytic leukemia. The rearrangement links TRBV27 to TRBJ1-6; TRBD1 aligns across 7 bases. CDR3 amino acids: CASSFRDRLNSPLHF. Written as DNA, the CDR3 is TGTGCCAGCAGTTTCCGGGACAGATTAAATTCACCCCTCCACTTT.